Below, 2 T cell receptor beta chains from the same sample are listed, as sequenced in a study of T cells in Graves' hyperthyroidism and ophthalmopathy. Amplified regions were TCR beta CDR3 sequences from RNA transcripts. TCR CDR3 regions were first amplified by RT-PCR with HTBI primers. TCRdb analysed the multiplex PCR reads with MiXCR anew, one entry per CDR3 protein. The data contain more than 350,000 distinct CDR3 sequences, about a sixth of them singletons. Specimen: blood. These receptors all come from a woman aged 25 to 39 with Graves' hyperthyroidism that later progressed to Graves' ophthalmopathy.

This clonotype was recorded many times. The chain joins TRBV27 to TRBJ2-1; unclear D gene. The CDR3 runs to 16 residues. The V gene lost 1 base and the J gene lost 0 bases, with 10 bases spanning the gap. From germline, CDR1 is MNHEY and CDR2 SMNVEV (reference sequence). The CDR3 reads CASSLLGPSSYNEQFF. In nucleotides, the CDR3 is TGTGCCAGCAGTTTATTAGGGCCAAGCTCCTACAATGAGCAGTTCTTC.

There are many counts of this clonotype. The chain has TRBV28 and TRBJ1-4, with TRBD1 matching 8 bases. The CDR3 sequence is 15 residues long. With V trimmed by 5 bases and J by 7 bases, 9 bases remained unmatched. From germline, CDR1 is MDHEN and CDR2 SYDVKM. The CDR3 sequence: CASSAGQGGGEKLFF. The CDR3 region has the DNA TGTGCCAGCAGTGCTGGACAGGGAGGGGGTGAAAAACTGTTTTTT.